Each of the 22 T cell receptor beta chains below was sequenced from the same sample in a study of patients and donors after allogeneic stem cell transplantation. From the RT-PCR reads, TCRdb called clonotypes with MiXCR, one entry per CDR3 protein. Here the sample spans tens of thousands of distinct CDR3 sequences, around 48% being singletons. The sequenced sample consisted of blood, either unsorted or a sorted T cell fraction (not recorded which). The receptors were gathered from a human donor who was either an allogeneic HSCT recipient or a stem cell or donor lymphocyte infusion donor (not recorded which). It is not recorded whose cells these are; they may come from a transplant donor.

V and J are TRBV12-5 and TRBJ2-4; D gene unclear. Per the germline V gene, CDR1 is LGHNT and CDR2 is FRNRAP. The CDR3 runs to 13 residues. Trimming pared 3 bases from V and 6 bases from J, leaving 9 bases between. DNA of the CDR3: TGTGCTAGTGGTTTAACCGGACCAAACATTCAGTACTTC. It encodes CASGLTGPNIQYF.

The chain uses TRBV7-2 and TRBJ1-2; D remains ambiguous. V shed 0 bases and J shed 8 bases, with 13 bases lying between them. Germline CDR1 is SGHTA and CDR2 is FQGNSA. The CDR3 length is 14 residues. The CDR3 reads CASSLALRIQGYTF. The CDR3 DNA is TGTGCCAGCAGCTTAGCGTTAAGAATTCAGGGCTACACCTTC.

This clonotype was seen a few times. The chain employs TRBV6-5 and TRBJ1-2; D uncertain. This CDR3 is 14 amino acids long. Looked up from germline, CDR1 is MNHEY and CDR2 is SVGAGI. The V end lost 0 bases, the J end lost 2 bases, and 7 bases lay between the germline ends. The CDR3 region is CASSYSKLNYGYTF. DNA for the CDR3: TGTGCCAGCAGTTACTCGAAGCTAAACTATGGCTACACCTTC.

The chain employs TRBV29-1 and TRBJ2-1; D call uncertain. Trimming took 3 bases from V and 3 from J, leaving 15 bases between them. The CDR3 spans 15 residues. In germline, CDR1 is SQVTM, CDR2 ANQGSEA. DNA of the CDR3: TGCAGCGTTGATGAGGAGAAATCCTTCTACAATGAGCAGTTCTTC. Encoded protein: CSVDEEKSFYNEQFF.

This clonotype was seen a single time. The chain recombines TRBV7-9 with TRBJ1-1; weak D call: TRBD1 (5 bases). This CDR3 has 16 amino acids. Germline V lookup: CDR1 SEHNR, CDR2 FQNEAQ (reference sequence). V was clipped by 1 base and J by 2 bases, with 14 bases between them. The CDR3 sequence is CASSLDTGTANTEAFF. Here the CDR3 DNA reads TGTGCCAGCAGCTTAGATACCGGGACTGCTAACACTGAAGCTTTCTTT.

This clonotype was seen a handful of times. The chain couples TRBV12-3 or TRBV12-4 to TRBJ1-1; no clear D gene. V lost 7 bases, J lost 4 bases, and 10 bases lay in between. The CDR3 loop spans 12 amino acids. CDR3 sequence reads: CASNGEGTEAFF. The CDR3 region has the DNA TGTGCCAGCAACGGAGAGGGCACTGAAGCTTTCTTT.

The rearrangement links TRBV12-3 or TRBV12-4 to TRBJ1-1; 11 bases agree with TRBD1. This CDR3 is 16 amino acids long. V was pared by 5 bases and J by 5 bases, with 10 bases of the junction left unmatched. The CDR3 nucleotides are TGTGCCAGCAGTCTTTGGACAGGGGGCTTTTCAACTGAAGCTTTCTTT. It codes for CASSLWTGGFSTEAFF.

This clonotype came up a few times. This chain uses TRBV12-3 or TRBV12-4 with TRBJ1-2; D gene uncertain. V lost 5 bases to trimming and J lost 2 bases, with 12 bases between them. This CDR3 has 14 residues. CDR3 sequence reads: CASSPTSGNYGYTF. The CDR3 nucleotides are TGTGCCAGCAGTCCCACGTCCGGAAACTATGGCTACACCTTC.

This chain's CDR3 is CASSRTASGGATDTQYF. For the CDR3, the DNA is TGTGCCAGCAGCAGAACAGCTTCCGGAGGGGCCACAGATACGCAGTATTTT. This chain joins TRBV21-1 and TRBJ2-3; no DNA check was done on the table's D call, TRBD2. TRBV21-1 is described as a pseudogene. The CDR3 covers 17 residues.

This clonotype came up a few times. The J gene is TRBJ1-5, the V gene TRBV6-4; D might be TRBD1 (5 bases). V was cut by 3 bases and J by 9 bases, with 15 bases left in between. CDR1 MRHNA and CDR2 SNTAGT come from the germline V gene. The CDR3 extends over 14 amino acids. CDR3 protein: CASSDTGGNSPQHF. CDR3 bases: TGTGCCAGCAGTGATACAGGCGGTAACTCGCCCCAGCATTTT.

The CDR3 region has the DNA TGTGCCAGCAGCTCCCCGGGTGGGCGCAATCAGCCCCAGCATTTT. This sequence encodes CASSSPGGRNQPQHF. V gene TRBV7-8 combines with J gene TRBJ1-5; D unresolved. The CDR3 consists of 15 residues. Germline V gene data show CDR1 as SGHVS and CDR2 as FQNEAQ. Trimming shortened V by 4 bases and J by 2 bases, and 12 bases separated the two germline ends. Filled out from reference TRBV7-8 and TRBJ1-5, the complete variable domain reads GAGVSQSPRYKVAKRGQDVALRCDPISGHVSLFWYQQALGQGPEFLTYFQNEAQLDKSGLPSDRFFAERPEGSVSTLKIQRTQQEDSAVYLCASSSPGGRNQPQHFGDGTRLSIL.

This clonotype was observed at least ten times. This chain connects TRBV4-3 to TRBJ2-7; D gene ambiguous. CDR1 is LGHNA and CDR2 is YSLEER in the germline V gene. Trimming took 3 bases from V and 2 from J, leaving 11 bases between them. This CDR3 comprises 14 residues. Here the CDR3 DNA reads TGCGCCAGCAGCCATCTTGGACGCCCCTACGAGCAGTACTTC. Its protein product is CASSHLGRPYEQYF.

The chain couples TRBV20-1 to TRBJ2-1, with no clear D. The V gene lost 0 bases and the J gene lost 8 bases, with 11 bases spanning the gap. Germline-derived CDR1 and CDR2 are DFQATT and SNEGSKA (reference sequence). There are 13 residues in the CDR3. The CDR3 nucleotides are TGCAGTGCTAGAGATTTTGGCCGCGATGAGCAGTTCTTC. Its protein is CSARDFGRDEQFF.

The rearrangement joins TRBV6-2 or TRBV6-3 to TRBJ1-5, with a weak D call TRBD1 (5 bases). CDR3 length: 14 amino acids. The germline V gene has CDR1 MNHEY and CDR2 SVGEGT. V was cut by 6 bases and J by 0 bases, with 9 bases left in between. For the CDR3, the DNA is TGTGCCAGCAGGGGACTGAGTAGCAATCAGCCCCAGCATTTT. It translates to CASRGLSSNQPQHF.

The V gene is TRBV20-1, the J gene TRBJ2-7, with TRBD2 matching 8 bases. The junction had 4 bases not matched to a gene; V was cut back by 0 bases and J by 3 bases. CDR3 size: 14 residues. The V gene's germline CDR1 is DFQATT and CDR2 SNEGSKA (reference sequence). CDR3 DNA sequence: TGCAGTGCTAGAGAAGAGCGGGAGATCTACGAGCAGTACTTC. Amino acid sequence: CSAREEREIYEQYF.

The rearrangement links TRBV7-9 to TRBJ2-7; D is perhaps TRBD2 (7 bases). Trimming removed 4 bases at V and 5 bases at J, with 15 bases between. From germline, CDR1 is SEHNR and CDR2 FQNEAQ (reference sequence). CDR3 length: 14 residues. CDR3 sequence reads: CASSSPGGLNEQYF. CDR3 bases: TGTGCCAGCAGCTCCCCGGGGGGCTTGAACGAGCAGTACTTC.

This clonotype was found a few times. The chain recombines TRBV12-3 or TRBV12-4 with TRBJ1-4; unclear D gene. The CDR3 extends over 15 amino acids. The germline V and J ends were trimmed by 5 bases and 0 bases, with 10 bases remaining between them. The CDR3 DNA sequence: TGTGCCAGCAGTGTTATGGGGTCAACTAATGAAAAACTGTTTTTT. It specifies CASSVMGSTNEKLFF.

The V call is TRBV14, the J call TRBJ1-5; tentative D call: TRBD1 (5 bases). In germline, CDR1 is SGHDN, CDR2 FVKESK. This CDR3 comprises 17 residues. V lost 0 bases to trimming and J lost 6 bases, with 18 bases between them. The chain's CDR3 is CASSQDGGRASGQPQHF. CDR3 coding DNA: TGTGCCAGCAGCCAAGACGGCGGCAGGGCGTCGGGTCAGCCCCAGCATTTT. Supplemented by reference TRBV14 and TRBJ1-5, the full variable domain reads EAGVTQFPSHSVIEKGQTVTLRCDPISGHDNLYWYRRVMGKEIKFLLHFVKESKQDESGMPNNRFLAERTGGTYSTLKVQPAELEDSGVYFCASSQDGGRASGQPQHFGDGTRLSIL.

This chain uses TRBV28 with TRBJ1-2, with 7 bases lining up with TRBD1. Germline loops: CDR1 MDHEN, CDR2 SYDVKM. V was pared by 5 bases and J by 4 bases, with 10 bases of the junction left unmatched. This CDR3 region has 15 residues. CDR3 nucleotides: TGTGCCAGCAGTATAGAGGGGGCGCTAGGCTATGGCTACACCTTC. The encoded protein is CASSIEGALGYGYTF.

This clonotype was recorded many times. The chain is built from TRBV12-3 or TRBV12-4 and TRBJ1-5; D is undetermined. V lost 3 bases and J 0 bases, leaving 0 bases between the germline ends. The CDR3 is made up of 12 amino acids. DNA of the CDR3: TGTGCCAGCAGTTTTAGCAATCAGCCCCAGCATTTT. This translates into CASSFSNQPQHF.

This clonotype was detected only a few times. J is TRBJ1-1 and V is TRBV4-3, with D maybe TRBD1 (5 bases). The CDR3 has 15 residues. The V and J ends lost 4 bases and 1 base respectively, with 13 bases between them. From germline, CDR1 is LGHNA and CDR2 YSLEER. CDR3 bases: TGCGCCAGCAGCCCTTTCGGGGGAGCGAACACTGAAGCTTTCTTT. It is translated as CASSPFGGANTEAFF.

This chain joins TRBV5-6 and TRBJ1-4; D remains ambiguous. The CDR3 has 15 amino acids. Looked up from germline, CDR1 is SGHDT and CDR2 is YYEEEE. V lost 1 base to trimming and J lost 8 bases, with 15 bases between them. The CDR3 sequence is CASSLWATSIEKLFF. DNA for the CDR3: TGTGCCAGCAGCTTGTGGGCAACCTCGATAGAAAAACTGTTTTTT.